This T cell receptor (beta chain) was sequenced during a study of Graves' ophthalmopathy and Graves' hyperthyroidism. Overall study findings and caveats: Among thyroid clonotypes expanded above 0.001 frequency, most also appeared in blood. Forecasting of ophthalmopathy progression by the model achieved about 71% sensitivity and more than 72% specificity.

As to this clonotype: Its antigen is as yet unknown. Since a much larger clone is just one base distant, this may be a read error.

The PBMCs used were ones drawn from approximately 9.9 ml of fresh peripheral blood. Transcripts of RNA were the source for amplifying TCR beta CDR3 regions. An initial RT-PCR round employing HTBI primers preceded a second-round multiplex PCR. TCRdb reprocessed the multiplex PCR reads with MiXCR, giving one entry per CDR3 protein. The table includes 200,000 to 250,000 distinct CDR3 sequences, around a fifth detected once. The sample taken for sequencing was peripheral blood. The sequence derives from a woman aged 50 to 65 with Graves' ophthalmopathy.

CDR3 sequence reads: CASSAVTNYGYTF. The CDR3, as DNA: TGTGCCAGCAGCGCGGTCACCAACTATGGCTACACCTTC. The chain employs TRBV7-6 and TRBJ1-2; no definite D call. This CDR3 is 13 amino acids long. The germline CDR1 and CDR2 sequences are SGHVS and FNYEAQ. Trimming shortened V by 5 bases and J by 2 bases, and 9 bases separated the two germline ends.